A single sample is the source of the 11 T cell receptor beta chains below, sequenced in a study of shared clonotypes between healthy human individuals. Clones were read by immunoSEQ multiplex PCR, and TCRdb kept only the in-frame ones, dropping some. The table records about 2,100,000 clones, roughly 91% of them present only once. Naive-designated CD8 cells lacked CD45RO, were positively enriched for CCR7, and omitted terminally differentiated effector memory CD45RA+ cells. The sample consisted of naive CD8+ T cells from PBMCs. The receptors derive from a man between 18 and 35 years old in good health. Some clones in this sample may be carry-over from other donors' samples.

J is TRBJ2-7 and V is TRBV6-4, with 8 bases lining up with TRBD2. V lost 9 bases, J lost 4 bases, and 11 bases stayed unmatched. CDR1 MRHNA and CDR2 SNTAGT come from the germline V gene. The CDR3 consists of 14 residues. CDR3 region: CASFKGLGSYEQYF. CDR3 bases: TGTGCCAGTTTTAAGGGACTAGGTAGTTACGAGCAGTACTTC.

The CDR3 sequence: CASSLAGWDEQFF. As DNA, the CDR3 is TGTGCCAGCAGCTTAGCAGGGTGGGATGAGCAGTTCTTC. The V gene is TRBV7-6, the J gene TRBJ2-1; D is ambiguous. From germline, CDR1 is SGHVS and CDR2 FNYEAQ. V lost 0 bases and J lost 8, with 8 bases in between. This CDR3 is built from 13 residues.

The chain combines TRBV28 with TRBJ2-5; D call uncertain. Trimming shortened V by 2 bases and J by 0 bases, and 7 bases separated the two germline ends. The CDR3 sequence is 14 residues long. Germline assignment: CDR1 MDHEN and CDR2 SYDVKM. The CDR3 loop reads CASSLNANQETQYF. The CDR3 DNA is TGTGCCAGCAGTTTAAATGCCAACCAAGAGACCCAGTACTTC. Combining the CDR3 with reference TRBV28 and TRBJ2-5 gives the whole variable domain DVKVTQSSRYLVKRTGEKVFLECVQDMDHENMFWYRQDPGLGLRLIYFSYDVKMKEKGDIPEGYSVSREKKERFSLILESASTNQTSMYLCASSLNANQETQYFGPGTRLLVL.

The count of this clone is one. The chain is built from TRBV6-5 and TRBJ1-5; D remains unclear. The CDR3 runs 14 residues. The germline CDR1 and CDR2 sequences are MNHEY and SVGAGI. V was trimmed by 0 bases and J by 7 bases, leaving 10 bases between them. CDR3 coding DNA: TGTGCCAGCAGTTACTCGAAAGTATACCAGCCCCAGCATTTT. Residues: CASSYSKVYQPQHF.

The chain joins TRBV4-3 to TRBJ1-4; 10 nucleotides match TRBD1. Trimming removed 0 bases from V and 5 bases from J; junction bases left unmatched: 9. Germline V gene lookup returns CDR1 LGHNA and CDR2 YSLEER. CDR3 length: 18 amino acids. The CDR3 DNA follows: TGCGCCAGCAGCCAAGATCTGGGGTGGGGACAGGGGAATGAAAAACTGTTTTTT. Its translation is CASSQDLGWGQGNEKLFF.

The chain combines TRBV28 with TRBJ2-7; D unresolved. V lost 4 bases and J lost 0, with 22 bases in between. The CDR3 length is 18 residues. Germline CDR1 is MDHEN and CDR2 is SYDVKM. This CDR3 is CASSSRSGPWLNSYEQYF. CDR3 bases: TGTGCCAGCAGTTCGCGGAGTGGGCCCTGGCTGAACTCCTACGAGCAGTACTTC.

In DNA form, the CDR3 reads TGTGCCAGCAGTTCACCTCGCGGTACTTTCGATGAGCAGTTCTTC. Its translation is CASSSPRGTFDEQFF. The chain couples TRBV27 to TRBJ2-1; D not resolved. Germline lookup yields CDR1 MNHEY and CDR2 SMNVEV (reference sequence). V was clipped by 4 bases and J by 8 bases, with 18 bases between them. The CDR3 is 15 residues long.

The chain carries TRBV30 and TRBJ1-2, with D perhaps TRBD1 (5 bases). Germline V lookup: CDR1 GTSNPN, CDR2 SVGIG (reference sequence). This CDR3 comprises 14 residues. V dropped 5 bases and J dropped 3 bases, with 16 bases sitting between them. The CDR3: CAWGWGGLDYGYTF. The CDR3 DNA reads as TGTGCCTGGGGATGGGGGGGTTTGGACTATGGCTACACCTTC.

CDR3 region: CASSPIPLAGFNEQFF. The CDR3 nucleotides are TGTGCCAGCAGTCCCATCCCCCTAGCGGGCTTCAATGAGCAGTTCTTC. V usage is TRBV27 and J usage is TRBJ2-1, with 8 bases fitting TRBD2. This CDR3 is built from 16 residues. J gave up 6 bases and V 5 bases, and 12 bases lay outside the gene matches. Germline lookup yields CDR1 MNHEY and CDR2 SMNVEV (reference sequence).

J is TRBJ1-2 and V is TRBV7-6, with D unresolved. Germline CDR1 reads SGHVS; CDR2 reads FNYEAQ. This CDR3 region has 15 residues. Trimming removed 1 base at V and 6 bases at J, with 15 bases between. CDR3 coding DNA: TGTGCCAGCAGCTTAGGATCAGGAGCTTCTGATGGCTACACCTTC. It specifies CASSLGSGASDGYTF.

The gene calls are TRBV27 and TRBJ2-2; D is uncertain. The CDR3 has 16 amino acids. Germline V gives CDR1 MNHEY, CDR2 SMNVEV (reference sequence). V dropped 1 base and J dropped 8 bases, with 17 bases sitting between them. The CDR3 coding sequence is TGTGCCAGCAGTTTATGGGCCCGCGGCGGAACAGGGGAGCTGTTTTTT. Translation gives CASSLWARGGTGELFF.